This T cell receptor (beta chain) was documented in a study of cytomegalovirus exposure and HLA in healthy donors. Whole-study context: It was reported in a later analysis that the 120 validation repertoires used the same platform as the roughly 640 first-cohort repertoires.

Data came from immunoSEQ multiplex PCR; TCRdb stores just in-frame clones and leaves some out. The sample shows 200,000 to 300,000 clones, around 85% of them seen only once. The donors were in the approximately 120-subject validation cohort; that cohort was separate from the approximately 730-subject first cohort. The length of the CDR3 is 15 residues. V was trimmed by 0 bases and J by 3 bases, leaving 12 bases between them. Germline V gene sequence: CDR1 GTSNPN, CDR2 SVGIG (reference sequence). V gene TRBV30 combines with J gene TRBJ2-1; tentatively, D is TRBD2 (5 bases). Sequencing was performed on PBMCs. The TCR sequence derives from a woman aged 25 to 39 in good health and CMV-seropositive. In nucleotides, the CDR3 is TGTGCCTGGAGTGTACGGCGGGTTGACTACAATGAGCAGTTCTTC. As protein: CAWSVRRVDYNEQFF. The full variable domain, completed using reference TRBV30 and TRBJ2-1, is SQTIHQWPATLVQPVGSPLSLECTVEGTSNPNLYWYRQAAGRGLQLLFYSVGIGQISSEVPQNLSASRPQDRQFILSSKKLLLSDSGFYLCAWSVRRVDYNEQFFGPGTRLTVL.